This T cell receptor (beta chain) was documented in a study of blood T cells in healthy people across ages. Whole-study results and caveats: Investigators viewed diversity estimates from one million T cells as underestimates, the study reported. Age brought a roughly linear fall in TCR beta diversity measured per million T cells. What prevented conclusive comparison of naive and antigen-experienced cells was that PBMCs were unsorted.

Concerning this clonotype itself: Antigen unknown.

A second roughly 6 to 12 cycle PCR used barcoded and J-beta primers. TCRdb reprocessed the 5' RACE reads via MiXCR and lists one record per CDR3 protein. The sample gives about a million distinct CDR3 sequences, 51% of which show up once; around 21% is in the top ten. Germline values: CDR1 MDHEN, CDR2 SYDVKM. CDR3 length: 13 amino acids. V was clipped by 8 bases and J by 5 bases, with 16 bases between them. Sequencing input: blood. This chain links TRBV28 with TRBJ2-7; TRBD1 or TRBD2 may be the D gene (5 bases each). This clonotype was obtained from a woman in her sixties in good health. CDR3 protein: CASRERWGNEQYF. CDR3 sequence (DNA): TGTGCCAGCCGTGAAAGGTGGGGGAACGAGCAGTACTTC.